The 31 T cell receptor beta chains reported below all come from one sample, sequenced in a study of early T cells in non-severe SARS-CoV-2 infection. Each CDR3 protein is one row after TCRdb ran MiXCR on the 5' RACE reads. The table has about 19,000 distinct CDR3 sequences, approximately 4% seen once. The sample consisted of whole blood. These receptors all stem from an adult who was a healthcare worker with PCR-confirmed SARS-CoV-2 infection or an uninfected control (not recorded which).

This clonotype was observed many times. This chain joins TRBV7-2 and TRBJ2-1; the D is unclear. The CDR3 runs to 14 residues. Germline CDR1 and CDR2: SGHTA and FQGNSA. Deletions cut 1 base from V and 5 bases from J, with 9 bases between. In DNA form, the CDR3 reads TGTGCCAGCAGCTTAGACAACATCAACAATGAGCAGTTCTTC. It specifies CASSLDNINNEQFF.

The table lists this clonotype with many counts. The chain is built from TRBV6-1 and TRBJ1-2; no firm D call. Germline CDR1 and CDR2: MNHNS and SASEGT. This CDR3 is 12 amino acids long. V lost 3 bases and J lost 0, with 2 bases in between. CDR3 sequence (DNA): TGTGCCAGCAGTGACACTAACTATGGCTACACCTTC. This sequence encodes CASSDTNYGYTF.

The table lists this clonotype with many counts. V and J are TRBV7-8 and TRBJ1-1; D call uncertain. V shed 8 bases and J shed 1 base, with 5 bases lying between them. This CDR3 is built from 11 residues. Per the germline V gene, CDR1 is SGHVS and CDR2 is FQNEAQ. For the CDR3, the DNA is TGTGCCAGCCGAGGGAACACTGAAGCTTTCTTT. Translation gives CASRGNTEAFF.

This clonotype was recorded many times. The chain combines TRBV4-2 with TRBJ2-1, with TRBD2 matching 12 bases. In germline, CDR1 is LGHNA, CDR2 YNFKEQ. The CDR3 contains 17 residues. V shed 0 bases, J shed 15 bases, and the junction held 15 bases outside the gene matches. The CDR3 region has the DNA TGTGCCAGCAGCCAAGAACTAGCGGGGGGCGCCGAAAATAGTCTGTTCTTC. Translation gives CASSQELAGGAENSLFF.

This clonotype was observed at least ten times. The chain is built from TRBV6-5 and TRBJ1-1; the D is unclear. The CDR3 consists of 13 residues. In germline, CDR1 is MNHEY, CDR2 SVGAGI. V was trimmed by 2 bases and J by 4 bases, leaving 8 bases between them. In nucleotides, the CDR3 is TGTGCCAGCAGTTACGGGATAGGCACTGAAGCTTTCTTT. It specifies CASSYGIGTEAFF.

This clonotype was found many times. As DNA, the CDR3 is TGTGCCAGTAGTGCCCACAAGGATCTAAAGTACGAGCAGTACTTC. This codes for CASSAHKDLKYEQYF. The J gene is TRBJ2-7, the V gene TRBV19; the D is unclear. CDR1 is LNHDA, CDR2 SQIVND, per germline (reference sequence). The CDR3 length is 15 residues. The ends were cut back, 5 bases at V and 4 bases at J, with 18 bases in the middle.

This clonotype was seen repeatedly, ten times or more. This chain connects TRBV20-1 to TRBJ1-5, with TRBD1 matching 8 bases. The CDR3 consists of 16 residues. Trimming at V came to 5 bases and at J to 0 bases, leaving 9 bases not matched to a gene. Germline V lookup: CDR1 DFQATT, CDR2 SNEGSKA (reference sequence). The CDR3 protein is CSASGQGPFSNQPQHF. The DNA for the CDR3 is TGCAGTGCTTCCGGACAGGGACCCTTTAGCAATCAGCCCCAGCATTTT.

CDR3 amino acids: CASSQDTEASYEQYF. The CDR3 nucleotides read TGCGCCAGCAGCCAAGATACAGAGGCGTCCTACGAGCAGTACTTC. The rearrangement uses TRBV4-1 and TRBJ2-7; D call uncertain. V was shortened by 0 bases and J by 1 base, with 10 bases between the two germline ends. The germline V gene encodes CDR1 MGHRA and CDR2 YSYEKL. CDR3 length: 15 residues.

This clonotype was counted only a few times. J is TRBJ2-3 and V is TRBV5-1; D is unresolved. This CDR3 is built from 14 residues. Per the germline V gene, CDR1 is SGHRS and CDR2 is YFSETQ. Trimming removed 0 bases at V and 2 bases at J, with 7 bases between. CDR3 residues: CASSLGRFTDTQYF. CDR3 bases: TGCGCCAGCAGCTTGGGACGGTTCACAGATACGCAGTATTTT.

This clonotype appeared many times. The rearrangement joins TRBV28 to TRBJ2-1, with 10 bases that match TRBD1. Germline CDR1 MDHEN, CDR2 SYDVKM. CDR3 length: 16 amino acids. J lost 3 bases, V lost 5 bases, and 7 bases had no gene match. In DNA, the CDR3 is TGTGCCAGCAGTCCGGGGGACAGGGGTATCTACAATGAGCAGTTCTTC. Its protein product is CASSPGDRGIYNEQFF.

This clonotype rates as medium-sized. The rearrangement joins TRBV5-1 to TRBJ1-2; 8 bases align to TRBD1. J lost 6 bases, V lost 0 bases, and 10 bases had no gene match. Germline V CDR1 and CDR2: SGHRS, YFSETQ. CDR3 size: 16 residues. This CDR3 reads CASSLAGQGLTDGYTF. The CDR3, as DNA: TGCGCCAGCAGCTTGGCCGGACAGGGACTAACAGATGGCTACACCTTC.

Note on this clonotype: The junction differs from germline at one of its ends, possibly a read error. The rearrangement joins TRBV7-9 to TRBJ2-2; 8 nucleotides line up with TRBD1. The CDR3 loop spans 15 amino acids. Germline V gene data show CDR1 as SEHNR and CDR2 as FQNEAQ (reference sequence). The CDR3 loop is CVSSPGQGHTGELFF. In DNA form, the CDR3 reads TGTGTCAGCAGCCCCGGACAGGGTCACACCGGGGAGCTGTTTTTT.

This clonotype has a single count. Given a much more abundant clone one base away, this may be a read error. This chain joins TRBV20-1 and TRBJ2-7, with 8 bases that match TRBD1. Per germline, CDR1 DFQATT and CDR2 SNEGSKA (reference sequence). CDR3 size: 15 residues. The CDR3 is CSATGRGTGAYKQYF. The CDR3 DNA is TGCAGTGCTACTGGTCGGGGGACAGGAGCCTACAAGCAGTACTTC.

This clonotype was seen many times. This chain links TRBV20-1 with TRBJ2-7, with 9 bases matching TRBD2. CDR3 length: 15 amino acids. Unmatched junction bases numbered 8, after V lost 2 bases and J lost 3 bases. Germline V gene lookup returns CDR1 DFQATT and CDR2 SNEGSKA (reference sequence). The DNA for the CDR3 is TGCAGTGCTAGACCCATAGCGGGGGCCAACTACGAGCAGTACTTC. This translates into CSARPIAGANYEQYF.

This clonotype was found many times. The chain employs TRBV11-2 and TRBJ2-7; maybe TRBD2 (5 bases). V lost 4 bases and J 2 bases, leaving 12 bases between the germline ends. Germline CDR1 is SGHAT and CDR2 is FQNNGV. The CDR3 loop spans 14 amino acids. CDR3 protein: CASSSRTGPYEQYF. The CDR3 bases are TGTGCCAGCAGCTCAAGGACTGGCCCCTACGAGCAGTACTTC.

This clonotype showed up many times. The V gene is TRBV5-1, the J gene TRBJ1-6; D might be TRBD1 (6 bases). Deletions cut 0 bases from V and 9 bases from J, with 16 bases between. This CDR3 has 16 amino acids. Germline values: CDR1 SGHRS, CDR2 YFSETQ. The CDR3 nucleotides read TGCGCCAGCAGCTTGGACGGGACAACCGCCCTTTCACCCCTCCACTTT. Translated, it gives CASSLDGTTALSPLHF. Supplemented by reference TRBV5-1 and TRBJ1-6, the full variable domain reads KAGVTQTPRYLIKTRGQQVTLSCSPISGHRSVSWYQQTPGQGLQFLFEYFSETQRNKGNFPGRFSGRQFSNSRSEMNVSTLELGDSALYLCASSLDGTTALSPLHFGNGTRLTVT.

This clonotype appeared many times. The chain couples TRBV20-1 to TRBJ1-4; weak D call: TRBD1 (5 bases). CDR1 is DFQATT, CDR2 SNEGSKA, per germline (reference sequence). The CDR3 covers 16 residues. V was trimmed by 0 bases and J by 8 bases, leaving 19 bases between them. CDR3 amino acids: CSARDVSQAIGEKLFF. The CDR3 DNA sequence: TGCAGTGCTAGAGATGTTTCACAGGCAATAGGGGAAAAACTGTTTTTT.

This clonotype was seen a few times. V and J are TRBV4-3 and TRBJ2-1, with D tentatively TRBD1 or TRBD2 (6 bases each). CDR3 size: 17 residues. V lost 0 bases and J 8 bases, leaving 20 bases between the germline ends. Germline CDR1 LGHNA, CDR2 YSLEER. The CDR3 DNA sequence: TGCGCCAGCAGCCAAGATTTTCTCGGGGGCGCAAGAGATGAGCAGTTCTTC. Its translation is CASSQDFLGGARDEQFF.

As regards this clonotype: This may be a read error, as it is one base from a much larger clone. The J gene is TRBJ2-7, the V gene TRBV4-1; D uncertain. This CDR3 region has 13 residues. Trimming left V 4 bases short and J 2 bases short, with 9 bases between. The germline CDR1 and CDR2 sequences are MGHRA and YSYEKL. The CDR3 loop is CASSPHPPYEQYF. The CDR3, as DNA: TGCGCCAGCAGCCCCCACCCTCCCTACGAGCAGTACTTC.

This clonotype was found many times. The chain has TRBV18 and TRBJ1-4; 8 bases align to TRBD1. The CDR3 spans 15 residues. CDR1 is KGHSH, CDR2 LQKENI, per germline. Losses at the gene ends were 6 bases for V and 8 bases for J; bases not matched to a gene: 11. CDR3 amino acids: CASSPGQGLDEKLFF. The DNA of the CDR3 is TGTGCCAGCTCCCCAGGACAGGGTTTAGACGAAAAACTGTTTTTT.

In this sample, this clonotype is medium-sized. The chain uses TRBV19 and TRBJ2-7; 7 nucleotides line up with TRBD2. The germline gives CDR1 LNHDA, CDR2 SQIVND (reference sequence). V shed 3 bases and J 3 bases; nucleotides not matched to a gene: 8. The CDR3 is made up of 15 amino acids. The CDR3 reads CASSMGGVDIYEQYF. CDR3 nucleotide sequence: TGTGCCAGTAGTATGGGAGGGGTAGACATCTACGAGCAGTACTTC.

This clonotype appeared many times. The chain uses TRBV28 and TRBJ2-5; D call uncertain. Germline V CDR1 and CDR2: MDHEN, SYDVKM. V was trimmed by 5 bases and J by 0 bases, leaving 10 bases between them. The length of the CDR3 is 14 residues. The CDR3, as DNA: TGTGCCAGCAGTCACACGGATGACCAAGAGACCCAGTACTTC. This gives the protein CASSHTDDQETQYF.

This clonotype ranks as medium-sized (0.01 to 0.1%). This chain connects TRBV4-3 to TRBJ1-1, with D possibly TRBD1 on 5 matching bases. Trimming took 0 bases from V and 7 from J, leaving 18 bases between them. Germline V CDR1 and CDR2: LGHNA, YSLEER. CDR3 length equals 16 residues. This CDR3 reads CASSQDAFRAGSEAFF. CDR3 sequence (DNA): TGCGCCAGCAGCCAAGACGCGTTCAGGGCCGGCAGTGAAGCTTTCTTT.

The CDR3 sequence: CASSYDPSNQPQHF. CDR3 nucleotide sequence: TGTGCCAGCAGTTACGATCCCAGCAATCAGCCCCAGCATTTT. The genes are TRBV6-5 and TRBJ1-5; no definite D call. V was shortened by 2 bases and J by 1 base, with 6 bases between the two germline ends. The CDR3 covers 14 residues. In germline, CDR1 is MNHEY, CDR2 SVGAGI.

This clonotype showed up many times. This rearrangement joins TRBV6-2 or TRBV6-3 to TRBJ2-1; D not certain. The CDR3 has 12 residues. Germline V gene data show CDR1 as MNHEY and CDR2 as SVGEGT. The V end lost 3 bases, the J end lost 5 bases, and 5 bases lay between the germline ends. CDR3 sequence: CASSYFHNEQFF. CDR3 nucleotides: TGTGCCAGCAGTTATTTTCACAATGAGCAGTTCTTC.

This clonotype was seen repeatedly, ten times or more. The chain has TRBV10-3 and TRBJ2-1; no definite D call. The V gene's germline CDR1 is ENHRY and CDR2 SYGVKD. The V end was cut by 4 bases, the J end by 5 bases, with 6 bases between. The CDR3 has 12 amino acids. Here the CDR3 DNA reads TGTGCCATCAGTGCCGAGCACAATGAGCAGTTCTTC. Protein product: CAISAEHNEQFF.

The sample holds many counts of this clonotype. The chain joins TRBV18 to TRBJ1-1, with 9 bases that match TRBD1. The junction had 9 bases not matched to a gene; V was cut back by 3 bases and J by 1 base. The CDR3 is 17 amino acids. Per germline, CDR1 KGHSH and CDR2 LQKENI. The CDR3 bases are TGTGCCAGCTCACCGACCGGGACAGGGTATCAGAACACTGAAGCTTTCTTT. It codes for CASSPTGTGYQNTEAFF.

This clonotype has ten or more counts. The chain carries TRBV15 and TRBJ1-2; TRBD1 matches 8 bases. V was pared by 2 bases and J by 8 bases, with 16 bases of the junction left unmatched. The CDR3 covers 17 residues. The germline V gene encodes CDR1 LNHNV and CDR2 YYDKDF (reference sequence). The CDR3: CATSRPSGQGARGGYTF. The CDR3 nucleotides read TGTGCCACCAGCAGACCCTCAGGCCAGGGGGCTCGCGGAGGCTACACCTTC.

This clonotype was seen ten or more times. The rearrangement links TRBV20-1 to TRBJ2-5; D unresolved. The CDR3 is 13 residues long. Germline-derived CDR1 and CDR2 are DFQATT and SNEGSKA (reference sequence). V lost 1 base and J lost 5, with 11 bases in between. CDR3 DNA sequence: TGCAGTGCTAGAGCCCAGGTCGGGGAGACCCAGTACTTC. This sequence encodes CSARAQVGETQYF.

This clonotype has at least ten counts. The gene calls are TRBV25-1 and TRBJ2-7, with unresolved D. This CDR3 spans 14 amino acids. From germline, CDR1 is MGHDK and CDR2 SYGVNS. V was cut by 1 base and J by 1 base, with 8 bases left in between. In nucleotides, the CDR3 is TGTGCCAGCAGTGAATTGGGCCCGTCCTACGAGCAGTACTTC. Translated: CASSELGPSYEQYF.

This clonotype came up many times. V and J are TRBV20-1 and TRBJ2-4; maybe TRBD2 (5 bases). Germline V gene sequence: CDR1 DFQATT, CDR2 SNEGSKA (reference sequence). The CDR3 sequence is 12 residues long. Trimming cost V 7 bases and J 7 bases, with 14 bases left between them. CDR3 sequence: CSVGLGENIQYF. DNA of the CDR3: TGCAGTGTCGGACTTGGGGAGAACATTCAGTACTTC.